The present T cell receptor beta chain was sequenced within a study of cytomegalovirus exposure and HLA in healthy donors. Primers for the PCR totalled 60 Vbeta and 13 Jbeta. The data were produced by immunoSEQ multiplex PCR, yet TCRdb's version contains in-frame clones alone and is incomplete. The data contain 100,000 to 150,000 clones, 74% of them singletons. On this clone: Its antigen is currently unknown.

Per the germline V gene, CDR1 is SEHNR and CDR2 is FQNEAQ (reference sequence). This CDR3 is 14 amino acids long. With 5 bases clipped from V and 5 bases from J, the junction kept 6 bases outside the gene matches. Notes on the study in general: Researchers reported that three CMV-associated chains were confirmed in vitro as CMV antigen-specific.

This sequence originates from a woman aged 50 to 60 in good health and CMV-seropositive. The chain joins TRBV7-9 to TRBJ2-7; 10 nucleotides match TRBD1. The specimen was PBMCs. The CDR3 DNA is TGTGCCAGCAGCAAAACCGGGACAGGGGACGAGCAGTACTTC. Protein product: CASSKTGTGDEQYF.